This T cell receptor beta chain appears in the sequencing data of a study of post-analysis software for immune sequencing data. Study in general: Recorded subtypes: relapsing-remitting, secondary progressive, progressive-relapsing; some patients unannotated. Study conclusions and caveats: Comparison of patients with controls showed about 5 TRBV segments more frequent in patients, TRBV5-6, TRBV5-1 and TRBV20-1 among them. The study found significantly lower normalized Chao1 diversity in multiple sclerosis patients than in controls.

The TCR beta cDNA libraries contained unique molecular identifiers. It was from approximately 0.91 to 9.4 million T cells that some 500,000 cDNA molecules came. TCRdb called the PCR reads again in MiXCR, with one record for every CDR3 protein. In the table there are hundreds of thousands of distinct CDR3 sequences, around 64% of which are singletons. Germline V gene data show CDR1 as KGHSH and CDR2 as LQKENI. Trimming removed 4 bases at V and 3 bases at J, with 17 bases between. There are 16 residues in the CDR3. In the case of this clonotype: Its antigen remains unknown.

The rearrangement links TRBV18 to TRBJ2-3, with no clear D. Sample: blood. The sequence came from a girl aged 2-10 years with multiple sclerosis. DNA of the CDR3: TGTGCCAGCTCACAAAAACTCCTCCTTCCGACAGATACGCAGTATTTT. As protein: CASSQKLLLPTDTQYF.